The rows below give T cell receptor beta chains drawn from one sample of a study of graft-versus-host responses after intestinal transplantation. The assay was immunoSEQ multiplex PCR, and TCRdb's table has in-frame clones only and misses some. The repertoire holds 29,000 or so clones, with nearly 90% as singletons. The material sequenced was PBMCs, taken 450 to 460 days after intestinal transplantation. The source of these receptors is a human patient who received an intestinal transplant, so some T cells may come from the graft donor. Both conserved end residues are part of each CDR3. A D gene is named only where the DNA matches it firmly. For some rows the clone size is stated as once, few or many, or as a class when expanded; others skip it.

>-|TRBJ2-2|TRBD1|TRBV19
TGTGCCAGTAGTAAATGGACAGGGAGGACCGGGGAGCTGTTTTTT
CASSKWTGRTGELFF
>-|TRBJ1-2|TRBD1|TRBV5-6
TGTGCCAGCAGCTTAATCGGACAGGGTTACGGCGGGAACTATGGCTACACCTTC
CASSLIGQGYGGNYGYTF
>-|TRBJ1-2|-|TRBV6-5
TGTGCCAGCAGCACCGGGCAGAGCTATGGCTACACCTTC
CASSTGQSYGYTF
>-|TRBJ1-4|TRBD1|TRBV11-2
TGTGCCAGCAGCTCACAGGGGGCTTTTAATGAAAAACTGTTTTTT
CASSSQGAFNEKLFF
>-|TRBJ1-3|TRBD1|TRBV6-5
TGTGCCAGCAGGGGGACAGGGTTCGGAAACACCATATATTTT
CASRGTGFGNTIYF
>-|TRBJ2-7|-|TRBV20-1
TGCAGTGCTAGAGGCGGAGTCGAGCAGTACTTC
CSARGGVEQYF
>-|TRBJ1-1|-|TRBV7-9
TGTGCCAGCAGCTTAGCGAGGGTCTCGAACACTGAAGCTTTCTTT
CASSLARVSNTEAFF
>-|TRBJ2-3|-|TRBV7-2
TGTGCCAGCAGGGACTTACCGAGGACCTTGACGGATACGCAGTATTTT
CASRDLPRTLTDTQYF
>-|TRBJ2-6|-|TRBV1
TGCACCAGCAGCCAAGAAGGGACTATCCCCTCTGGGGCCAACGTCCTGACTTTC
CTSSQEGTIPSGANVLTF
>-|TRBJ2-7|-|TRBV12-5
TGTGCTAGTGGTTTGGCGGGAAAGTCGGTGGAGCAGTACTTC
CASGLAGKSVEQYF
>few|TRBJ2-3|-|TRBV19
TGTGCCAGTAGTCCTGGACAGTCAGATACGCAGTATTTT
CASSPGQSDTQYF
>-|TRBJ2-1|-|TRBV4-1
TGCGCCAGCAGCCAAGATCGGGGCTGTCTGAGTGGCTACAATGAGCAGTTCTTC
CASSQDRGCLSGYNEQFF
>-|TRBJ1-1|-|TRBV20-1
TGCAGTGCTAGATCTGCAATTGAAGCTTTCTTT
CSARSAIEAFF
>few|TRBJ1-1|-|TRBV9
TGTGCCAGCAGCGTAGACGGGGACTCTGAAGCTTTCTTT
CASSVDGDSEAFF
>-|TRBJ1-2|-|TRBV28
TGTGCCAGCAGTTTCGAGGTTTATGGCTACACCTTC
CASSFEVYGYTF
>-|TRBJ2-7|-|TRBV6-9
TGTGCCAGCAGCCCTCAGGGGGGGAACTCCTACGAGCAGTACTTC
CASSPQGGNSYEQYF
>-|TRBJ1-2|-|TRBV7-2
TGTGCCAGCAGCTCACAGGGTGTGGGCTATGGCTACACCTTC
CASSSQGVGYGYTF
>few|TRBJ1-2|-|TRBV5-1
TGCGCCAGCAGCTTGGCCCAATATGATGGCTACACCTTC
CASSLAQYDGYTF
>-|TRBJ2-5|TRBD2|TRBV6-1
TGTGCCAGCATCTTGACTAGCGGAAAAGAGACCCAGTACTTC
CASILTSGKETQYF
>-|TRBJ2-1|-|TRBV6-6
TGTGCCAGCGGGAGGTTCTCCTACAATGAGCAGTTCTTC
CASGRFSYNEQFF
>-|TRBJ2-1|TRBD2|TRBV4-2
TGTGCCAGCAGCAACAGACTAGCGGGATACAATGAGCAGTTCTTC
CASSNRLAGYNEQFF
>-|TRBJ2-1|-|TRBV27
TGTGCCAGCAGGCCACCAGGGGATGAGCAGTTCTTC
CASRPPGDEQFF
>-|TRBJ1-5|-|TRBV28
TGTGCCAGCACGGGAGCATACCATCAGCCCCAGCATTTT
CASTGAYHQPQHF
>-|TRBJ1-2|TRBD1|TRBV4-1
TGCGCCAGCAGCCAAGACCCCGGACAGGACGGCTACACCTTC
CASSQDPGQDGYTF
>-|TRBJ2-2|-|TRBV6-5
TGTGCCAGCAGTTCGCGGGACGGCGGGGAGCTGTTTTTT
CASSSRDGGELFF
>-|TRBJ2-7|-|TRBV27
TGTGCCAGCTCCGAACTCCGGGGGACAGACTACGAGCAGTACTTC
CASSELRGTDYEQYF
>-|TRBJ1-2|-|TRBV5-4
TGTGCCAGCAGCTTGGGAGACTATGGCTACACCTTC
CASSLGDYGYTF
>-|TRBJ2-7|-|TRBV6-6
TGTGCCAGCAGTTACTCGGCAGGGACCTACGAGCAGTACTTC
CASSYSAGTYEQYF
>-|TRBJ1-1|-|TRBV12-5
TGTGCTAGTGGTGCCGGGGGGGGGAACACTGAAGCTTTCTTT
CASGAGGGNTEAFF
>-|TRBJ1-2|TRBD1|TRBV7-9
TGTGCCAGCAGCAACCCGACAGGGGGAGACTATGGCTACACCTTC
CASSNPTGGDYGYTF
>-|TRBJ1-1|-|TRBV19
TGTGCCAGTAGTATCCTGGGCTCCTCGAACACTGAAGCTTTCTTT
CASSILGSSNTEAFF
>once|TRBJ2-7|-|TRBV5-1
TGCGCCAGCAGCGGAACCGGGACACCTTTCGAGCAGTACTTC
CASSGTGTPFEQYF
>-|TRBJ1-1|-|TRBV18
TGTGCCAGCTCACCAGGACTGAACACTGAAGCTTTCTTT
CASSPGLNTEAFF
>-|TRBJ1-5|TRBD1|TRBV6-1
TGTGCCAGCGGGGACAGGGTAAATCAGCCCCAGCATTTT
CASGDRVNQPQHF
>-|TRBJ2-5|-|TRBV28
TGTGCCAGCGGGGGGCAGAAACAAGAGACCCAGTACTTC
CASGGQKQETQYF
>-|TRBJ2-7|-|TRBV28
TGTGCCAGCAGTTATGCCACCTACGAGCAGTACTTC
CASSYATYEQYF
>-|TRBJ2-7|-|TRBV29-1
TGCAGCGTTGGAGGCAGGGGAGTCCACGAGCAGTACTTC
CSVGGRGVHEQYF
>-|TRBJ1-2|-|TRBV6-5
TGTGCCAGCAGCTATGTACAGGACTATGGCTACACCTTC
CASSYVQDYGYTF
>-|TRBJ2-5|-|TRBV20-1
TGCAGTGCTAGCGGGTACGAGACCCAGTACTTC
CSASGYETQYF
>-|TRBJ1-1|TRBD1|TRBV5-1
TGCGCCAGCAGCGAGCTTCCGGGACAGCTCGAAGCTTTCTTT
CASSELPGQLEAFF
>medium-sized|TRBJ1-5|-|TRBV5-6
TGTGCCAGCAGCTTGGGTAGGATCAATCAGCCCCAGCATTTT
CASSLGRINQPQHF
>-|TRBJ2-3|-|TRBV9
TGTGCCAGCAGGGATGACACAGATACGCAGTATTTT
CASRDDTDTQYF
>once|TRBJ1-3|TRBD1|TRBV18
TGTGCCAGCTCACCCAAGGCCTCTACAGGGGGCCGGGGAAACACCATATATTTT
CASSPKASTGGRGNTIYF
>-|TRBJ1-1|-|TRBV5-4
TGTGCCAGCAGTTCAAACACTGAAGCTTTCTTT
CASSSNTEAFF
>-|TRBJ2-2|TRBD1|TRBV27
TGTGCCAGCAGTCGACAGGGGGTAACGAACACCGGGGAGCTGTTTTTT
CASSRQGVTNTGELFF
>-|TRBJ1-2|TRBD1|TRBV7-2
TGTGCCAGCAGTTCTCCGGGACAGGGGATCTATGGCTACACCTTC
CASSSPGQGIYGYTF
>-|TRBJ2-3|-|TRBV25-1
TGTGCCAGCAGTGAATATTGGACAGCAGATACGCAGTATTTT
CASSEYWTADTQYF
>-|TRBJ1-3|TRBD1|TRBV4-3
TGCGCCAGCAGCCCGATGACAGGGCGAAACACCATATATTTT
CASSPMTGRNTIYF
>-|TRBJ2-5|TRBD2|TRBV6-1
TGTGCCAGCAGTGGGTTTTTAGCGGGGGGGTGGGAGACCCAGTACTTC
CASSGFLAGGWETQYF
>-|TRBJ2-1|TRBD2|TRBV15
TGTGCCACCAGCAGAGACCTAAACGCACGCGGGGGAAAGGTCTATGAGCAGTTCTTC
CATSRDLNARGGKVYEQFF
>-|TRBJ2-2|TRBD2|TRBV28
TGTGCCAGCAGTTTACGCCCGGGACTAGCGGGACGTACCGGGGAGCTGTTTTTT
CASSLRPGLAGRTGELFF
>once|TRBJ2-2|-|TRBV14
TGTGCCAGCAGCCAAGATCGGCATGTCACCGGGGAGCTGTTTTTT
CASSQDRHVTGELFF
>-|TRBJ2-2|-|TRBV7-6
TGTGCCAGCAGCTTATCGCTGAACACCGGGGAGCTGTTTTTT
CASSLSLNTGELFF